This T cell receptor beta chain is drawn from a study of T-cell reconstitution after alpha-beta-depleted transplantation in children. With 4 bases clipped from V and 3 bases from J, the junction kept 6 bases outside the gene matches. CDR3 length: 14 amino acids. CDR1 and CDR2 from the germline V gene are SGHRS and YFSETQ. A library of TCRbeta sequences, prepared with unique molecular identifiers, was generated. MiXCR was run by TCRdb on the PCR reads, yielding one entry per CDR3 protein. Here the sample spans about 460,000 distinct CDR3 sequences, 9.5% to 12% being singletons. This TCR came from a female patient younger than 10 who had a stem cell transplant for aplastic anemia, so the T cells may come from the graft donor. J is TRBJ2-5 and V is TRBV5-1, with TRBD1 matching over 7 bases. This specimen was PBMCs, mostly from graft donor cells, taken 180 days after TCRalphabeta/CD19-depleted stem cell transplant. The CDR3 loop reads CASSTGQAKETQYF. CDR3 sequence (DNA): TGCGCCAGCAGCACCGGACAGGCCAAAGAGACCCAGTACTTC.